The T cell receptor (beta chain) described here comes from a study of T cells after yellow fever vaccination. Study results and limitations: Once the booster was given, most primary-vaccination clones reappeared, at just under 98% for CD4 and over 75% for CD8.

This clonotype was detected only once. Its antigen is undetermined. Germline V gene sequence: CDR1 LGHDT, CDR2 YNNKEL (reference sequence). CDR3 length equals 15 residues. Trimming took off 10 bases at V and 0 bases at J, with 18 bases between the two ends. 5'RACE template switching added a universal primer site and UMIs to TCR cDNA. TCRdb called the 5' RACE reads again in MiXCR, with one record for every CDR3 protein. The sample lists roughly 300,000 distinct CDR3 sequences; about 7.8% were seen once. This rearrangement joins TRBV3-1 to TRBJ1-1, with D maybe TRBD1 (6 bases). Sequences were derived from PBMCs, sampled 45 days after the first yellow fever vaccination. The clonotype originates from a man aged 18 to 29 who received the YFV17D yellow fever vaccine. CDR3 DNA sequence: TGTGCCACCTGCCATCCAGGGGCGATGAACACTGAAGCTTTCTTT. Encoded protein: CATCHPGAMNTEAFF.